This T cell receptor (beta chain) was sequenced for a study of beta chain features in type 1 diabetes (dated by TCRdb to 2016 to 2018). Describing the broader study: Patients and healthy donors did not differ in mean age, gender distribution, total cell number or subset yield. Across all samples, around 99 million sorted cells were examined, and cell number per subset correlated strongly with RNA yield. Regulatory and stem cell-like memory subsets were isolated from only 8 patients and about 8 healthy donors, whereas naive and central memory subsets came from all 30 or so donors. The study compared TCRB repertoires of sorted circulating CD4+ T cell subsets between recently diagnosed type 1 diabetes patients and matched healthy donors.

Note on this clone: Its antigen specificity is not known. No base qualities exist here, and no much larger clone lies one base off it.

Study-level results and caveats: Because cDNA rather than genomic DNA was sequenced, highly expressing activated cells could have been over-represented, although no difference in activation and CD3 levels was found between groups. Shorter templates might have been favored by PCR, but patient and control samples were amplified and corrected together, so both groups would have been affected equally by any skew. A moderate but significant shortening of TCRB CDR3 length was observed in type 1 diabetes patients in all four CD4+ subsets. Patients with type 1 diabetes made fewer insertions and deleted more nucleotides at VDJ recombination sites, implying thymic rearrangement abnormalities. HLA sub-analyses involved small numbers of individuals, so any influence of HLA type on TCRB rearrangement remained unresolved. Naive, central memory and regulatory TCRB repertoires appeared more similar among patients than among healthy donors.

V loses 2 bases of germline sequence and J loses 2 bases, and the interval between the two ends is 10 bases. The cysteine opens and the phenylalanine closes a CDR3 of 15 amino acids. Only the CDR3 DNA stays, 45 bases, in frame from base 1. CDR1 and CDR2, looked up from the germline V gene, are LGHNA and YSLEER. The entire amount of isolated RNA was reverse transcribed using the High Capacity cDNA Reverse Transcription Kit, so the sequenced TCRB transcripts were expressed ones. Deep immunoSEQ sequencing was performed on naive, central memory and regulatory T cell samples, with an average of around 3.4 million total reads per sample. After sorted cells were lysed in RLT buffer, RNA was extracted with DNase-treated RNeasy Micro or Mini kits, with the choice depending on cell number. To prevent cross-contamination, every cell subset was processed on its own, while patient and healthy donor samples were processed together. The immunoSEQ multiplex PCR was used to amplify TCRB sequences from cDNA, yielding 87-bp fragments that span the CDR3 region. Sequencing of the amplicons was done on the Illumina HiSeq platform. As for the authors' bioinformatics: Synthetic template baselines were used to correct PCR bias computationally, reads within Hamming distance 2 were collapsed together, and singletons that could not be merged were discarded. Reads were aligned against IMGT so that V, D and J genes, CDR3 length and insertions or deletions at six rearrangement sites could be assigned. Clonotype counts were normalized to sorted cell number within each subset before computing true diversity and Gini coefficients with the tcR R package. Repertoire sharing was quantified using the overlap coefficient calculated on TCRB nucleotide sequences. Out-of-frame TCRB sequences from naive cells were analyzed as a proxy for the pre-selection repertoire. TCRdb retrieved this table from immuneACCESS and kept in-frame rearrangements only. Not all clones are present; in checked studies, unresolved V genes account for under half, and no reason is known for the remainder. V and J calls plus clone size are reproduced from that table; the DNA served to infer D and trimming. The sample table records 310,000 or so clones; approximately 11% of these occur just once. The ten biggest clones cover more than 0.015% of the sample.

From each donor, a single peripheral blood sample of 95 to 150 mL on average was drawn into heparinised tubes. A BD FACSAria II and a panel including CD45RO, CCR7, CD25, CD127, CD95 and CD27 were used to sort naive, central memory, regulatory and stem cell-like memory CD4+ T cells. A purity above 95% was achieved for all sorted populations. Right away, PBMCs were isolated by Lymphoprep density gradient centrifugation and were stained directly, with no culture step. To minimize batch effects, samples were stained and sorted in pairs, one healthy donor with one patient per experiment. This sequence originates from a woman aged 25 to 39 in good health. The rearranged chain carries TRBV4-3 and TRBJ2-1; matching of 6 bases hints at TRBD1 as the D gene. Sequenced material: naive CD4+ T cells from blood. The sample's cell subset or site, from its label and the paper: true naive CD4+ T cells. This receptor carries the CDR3 CASSQRYRAYNEQFF. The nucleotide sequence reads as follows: TGCGCCAGCAGCCAACGGTACAGGGCCTACAATGAGCAGTTCTTC.